The 17 T cell receptor beta chains reported below all come from one sample, sequenced in a study of blood T cells in healthy people across ages. It was with a sample-barcoded 5' primer and a J-beta primer mix that a second PCR of roughly 7 to 11 cycles was run. TCRdb used MiXCR to reprocess the 5' RACE reads, holding one entry per CDR3 protein. Among 1.5 million to 1.8 million distinct CDR3 sequences listed, around 40% were seen once. The material sequenced was blood. These receptors were collected from a young woman in good health.

This clonotype was recorded at least ten times. The chain carries TRBV5-1 and TRBJ2-1; 8 nucleotides agree with TRBD2. The germline V gene encodes CDR1 SGHRS and CDR2 YFSETQ. With 1 base clipped from V and 5 bases from J, the junction kept 14 bases outside the gene matches. The CDR3 length is 18 residues. This chain's CDR3 is CASSLLSLAGRTDNEQFF. The CDR3 nucleotides read TGCGCCAGCAGCTTGCTTTCGCTAGCGGGTAGAACCGACAATGAGCAGTTCTTC. The variable domain in full, with the rest retrieved from reference TRBV5-1 and TRBJ2-1, is KAGVTQTPRYLIKTRGQQVTLSCSPISGHRSVSWYQQTPGQGLQFLFEYFSETQRNKGNFPGRFSGRQFSNSRSEMNVSTLELGDSALYLCASSLLSLAGRTDNEQFFGPGTRLTVL.

In regard to this clonotype: Its ends do not fully match the called genes, so a read error is possible. The chain is built from TRBV7-2 and TRBJ2-3; D possibly corresponds to TRBD1 (5 bases). The CDR3 is made up of 16 amino acids. The germline V gene has CDR1 SGHTA and CDR2 FQGNSA. CDR3 bases: TGTGCCTGCAGCTCATATTTGACAGCTAGCACAGATACGCAGTATTTT. This encodes CACSSYLTASTDTQYF.

The CDR3 region is CASSPLTGTSYEQYF. CDR3 coding DNA: TGCGCCAGCAGCCCCCTGACAGGGACCTCCTACGAGCAGTACTTC. The chain uses TRBV5-1 and TRBJ2-5; 7 nucleotides match TRBD1. The J call may be faulty, since TRBJ2-7 better matches the DNA end. Germline loops: CDR1 SGHRS, CDR2 YFSETQ. The CDR3 sequence is 15 residues long.

This CDR3 is CASSRIGEREAQYF. The CDR3 region has the DNA TGCGCCAGCAGCCGAATAGGCGAGCGGGAGGCCCAGTACTTC. The chain is built from TRBV5-1 and TRBJ2-5; 9 nucleotides line up with TRBD2. Germline V gene data show CDR1 as SGHRS and CDR2 as YFSETQ. The CDR3 length is 14 residues. V was pared by 4 bases and J by 9 bases, with 10 bases of the junction left unmatched.

The chain links TRBV27 to TRBJ2-4; TRBD1 agrees at 12 bases. CDR1 is MNHEY, CDR2 SMNVEV, per germline (reference sequence). The CDR3 runs 21 residues. Unmatched junction bases numbered 17, after V lost 5 bases and J lost 0 bases. The chain's CDR3 is CASSTSRDRGPTPIAKNIQYF. The CDR3 DNA reads TGTGCCAGCAGTACTTCCCGGGACAGGGGGCCTACCCCGATAGCCAAAAACATTCAGTACTTC.

This clonotype was counted between two and nine times. V gene TRBV27 combines with J gene TRBJ1-5, with 8 bases matching TRBD1. Trimming took 1 base from V and 3 from J; bases not matched to a gene: 8. This CDR3 has 17 amino acids. CDR1 and CDR2 (germline): MNHEY, SMNVEV (reference sequence). The CDR3 region has the DNA TGTGCCAGCAGTTTATATGGCAGGGGGCTTGTCAATCAGCCCCAGCATTTT. Protein: CASSLYGRGLVNQPQHF.

At least ten counts were recorded for this clonotype. The rearrangement links TRBV4-3 to TRBJ2-2; possible D gene TRBD2, 6 bases. CDR1 is LGHNA and CDR2 is YSLEER in the germline V gene. The CDR3 contains 15 residues. V was shortened by 4 bases and J by 1 base, with 10 bases between the two germline ends. This CDR3 is CASSPYSGNTGELFF. In nucleotides, the CDR3 is TGCGCCAGCAGCCCATATAGCGGGAACACCGGGGAGCTGTTTTTT.

Only a few counts were recorded for this clonotype. The chain combines TRBV20-1 with TRBJ2-7; no firm D call. Germline assignment: CDR1 DFQATT and CDR2 SNEGSKA (reference sequence). The CDR3 spans 16 residues. Trimming left V 5 bases short and J 0 bases short, with 20 bases between. The CDR3 nucleotides are TGCAGTGCTCTGGCCTCGGGCTGGATTAGCTCCTACGAGCAGTACTTC. It codes for CSALASGWISSYEQYF.

The chain has TRBV11-2 and TRBJ2-3; D is tentatively TRBD1 or TRBD2 (6 bases each). With 7 bases removed from V and 5 bases from J, the gap between germline ends came to 19 bases. CDR3 length: 15 amino acids. CDR1 and CDR2 (germline): SGHAT, FQNNGV. The CDR3 spells CASTLYTGAEDTQYF. The CDR3 DNA reads as TGTGCCAGCACCCTTTATACGGGGGCGGAAGATACGCAGTATTTT.

Only a few counts were recorded for this clonotype. CDR3 protein: CASSYTGQGNTEAFF. Here the CDR3 DNA reads TGTGCCAGCAGTTATACAGGACAGGGGAACACTGAAGCTTTCTTT. The chain carries TRBV6-6 and TRBJ1-1, with 8 bases fitting TRBD1. Losses at the gene ends were 3 bases for V and 1 base for J; bases not matched to a gene: 4. CDR1 and CDR2 (germline): MNHNY, SVGAGI (reference sequence). The CDR3 has 15 residues.

This clonotype was picked up a small number of times. The chain couples TRBV29-1 to TRBJ2-7, with TRBD1 identical over 8 bases. With V trimmed by 3 bases and J by 3 bases, 10 bases remained unmatched. The germline V gene has CDR1 SQVTM and CDR2 ANQGSEA. The CDR3 loop spans 15 amino acids. Written as DNA, the CDR3 is TGCAGCGTTGAGCTGCGAAGGACAGGGCTCTACGAGCAGTACTTC. It translates to CSVELRRTGLYEQYF.

This clonotype was observed at least ten times. This chain links TRBV5-1 with TRBJ2-6, with unresolved D. The germline V gene has CDR1 SGHRS and CDR2 YFSETQ. This CDR3 has 15 residues. V was pared by 5 bases and J by 0 bases, with 9 bases between. The CDR3 sequence: CASRFTDSGANVLTF. CDR3 nucleotides: TGCGCCAGCAGATTTACAGACTCTGGGGCCAACGTCCTGACTTTC.

This clonotype was counted at least ten times. This may stem from a read error, because a much larger clone lies one nucleotide away. The chain is built from TRBV5-1 and TRBJ1-1; D perhaps matches TRBD1 (6 bases). There are 15 residues in the CDR3. The germline V and J ends were trimmed by 3 bases and 7 bases, with 19 bases remaining between them. Looked up from germline, CDR1 is SGHRS and CDR2 is YFSETQ. CDR3: CASSWARGGTIEAFF. CDR3 nucleotides: TGCGCCAGCAGCTGGGCCAGAGGGGGGACAATTGAAGCTTTCTTT.

CDR3 coding DNA: TGCAGCGTTGAGGGTGAGGTGGAAGAGACCCAGTACTTC. It encodes CSVEGEVEETQYF. The chain joins TRBV29-1 to TRBJ2-5; D is ambiguous. The V end lost 3 bases, the J end lost 3 bases, and 11 bases lay between the germline ends. Germline CDR1 and CDR2: SQVTM and ANQGSEA. CDR3 length: 13 residues.

A few counts support this clonotype. The J gene is TRBJ2-3, the V gene TRBV20-1; 8 positions match TRBD2. J was trimmed by 0 bases and V by 6 bases; bases with no gene match: 5. The germline CDR1 and CDR2 sequences are DFQATT and SNEGSKA (reference sequence). CDR3 size: 14 residues. In nucleotides, the CDR3 is TGCAGTGCCTCGATAGCGGGAAGCACAGATACGCAGTATTTT. Translating it yields CSASIAGSTDTQYF.

On this clonotype itself: A much larger clone differs by one base, so this may be a read error. This chain uses TRBV2 with TRBJ2-5; 8 positions match TRBD1. Trimming at V came to 7 bases and at J to 11 bases, leaving 12 bases not matched to a gene. The CDR3 runs to 13 residues. The V gene's germline CDR1 is SNHLY and CDR2 FYNNEI. The CDR3 spells CASNQGAYNEQYF. The CDR3 nucleotides read TGTGCCAGCAACCAGGGGGCATACAATGAGCAGTACTTC. The full variable domain, with the rest looked up from reference TRBV2 and TRBJ2-5, is EPEVTQTPSHQVTQMGQEVILRCVPISNHLYFYWYRQILGQKVEFLVSFYNNEISEKSEIFDDQFSVERPDGSNFTLKIRSTKLEDSAMYFCASNQGAYNEQYFGPGTRLLVL.

This chain links TRBV12-3 or TRBV12-4 with TRBJ2-1, with D perhaps TRBD2 (5 bases). The DNA end favors TRBJ2-7, so the J call may be wrong. This CDR3 is built from 17 residues. In DNA, the CDR3 is TGTGCCAGCAGCGCTAGTAGGCGGGCCCTTCTAGACAATGAGCAGTACTTC. The encoded protein is CASSASRRALLDNEQYF.